These 22 T cell receptor beta chains originate from one sample sequenced in a study of T-cell memory formation after mild COVID-19. TCRdb reprocessed the 5' RACE reads with MiXCR, giving one entry per CDR3 protein. The table records around 470,000 distinct CDR3 sequences, around 20% of them present only once. Material for sequencing was PBMCs or a T cell subset sorted from them (not recorded which). All receptors derive from an adult woman who had mild COVID-19 (a few samples of this study predate the infection). Cell type and time point are not known.

The rearrangement joins TRBV6-1 to TRBJ1-6; possible D gene TRBD1, 6 bases. V was trimmed by 2 bases and J by 9 bases, leaving 11 bases between them. There are 14 residues in the CDR3. Germline V lookup: CDR1 MNHNS, CDR2 SASEGT. This CDR3 is CASSEQGGRSPLHF. The CDR3 nucleotides are TGTGCCAGCAGTGAACAAGGGGGGCGTTCACCCCTCCACTTT.

This clonotype was observed a handful of times. The chain uses TRBV12-3 or TRBV12-4 and TRBJ2-5; D call uncertain. There are 12 residues in the CDR3. Trimming took off 6 bases at V and 5 bases at J, with 10 bases between the two ends. CDR3 residues: CASRESRETQYF. CDR3 DNA: TGTGCCAGCAGGGAAAGTCGGGAGACCCAGTACTTC.

The CDR3 DNA follows: TGTGCCAGCAGCTTGAGGATGGCCGCCCCAGGAGAGTTCTTC. Its translation is CASSLRMAAPGEFF. V usage is TRBV5-6 and J usage is TRBJ2-1, with unresolved D. Germline V gene lookup returns CDR1 SGHDT and CDR2 YYEEEE. This CDR3 has 14 residues. V was cut by 1 base and J by 14 bases, with 19 bases left in between.

This clonotype was seen repeatedly, ten times or more. J is TRBJ1-4 and V is TRBV20-1; D ambiguous. V lost 6 bases and J lost 8, with 19 bases in between. This CDR3 spans 14 amino acids. Germline loops: CDR1 DFQATT, CDR2 SNEGSKA (reference sequence). CDR3 sequence reads: CSATLGWGREKLFF. The DNA of the CDR3 is TGCAGTGCCACGCTAGGCTGGGGTCGAGAAAAACTGTTTTTT.

The V call is TRBV5-4, the J call TRBJ2-7; TRBD1 matches 9 bases. J gave up 3 bases and V 4 bases, and 8 bases lay outside the gene matches. Germline CDR1 SGHNT, CDR2 YYREEE (reference sequence). CDR3 length: 15 residues. The CDR3 region has the DNA TGTGCCAGCAGCCACCCGGGACAGGGACTCTACGAGCAGTACTTC. Its translation is CASSHPGQGLYEQYF.

This clonotype was picked up a small number of times. CDR3 loop: CASSQDSWGYEQFF. The CDR3 coding sequence is TGCGCCAGCAGCCAAGATAGCTGGGGGTATGAGCAGTTCTTC. J is TRBJ2-1 and V is TRBV4-1; D tentatively fits TRBD1 or TRBD2 (5 bases each). Per the germline V gene, CDR1 is MGHRA and CDR2 is YSYEKL. This CDR3 contains 14 residues. V was clipped by 0 bases and J by 8 bases, with 11 bases between them.

This clonotype turned up a few times. This chain uses TRBV10-2 with TRBJ1-2; no reliable D call. The V end was cut by 1 base, the J end by 0 bases, with 3 bases between. CDR3 size: 13 residues. In germline, CDR1 is WSHSY, CDR2 SAAADI. This chain's CDR3 is CASSELSNYGYTF. CDR3 DNA: TGCGCCAGCAGTGAGTTATCTAACTATGGCTACACCTTC.

The chain uses TRBV6-5 and TRBJ2-7; unclear D gene. The germline gives CDR1 MNHEY, CDR2 SVGAGI. The CDR3 is 15 residues long. With 2 bases removed from V and 2 bases from J, the gap between germline ends came to 13 bases. CDR3 coding DNA: TGTGCCAGCAGTTACCTACCGGACCCAGCCTACGAGCAGTACTTC. Encoded protein: CASSYLPDPAYEQYF.

This sequence joins TRBV7-2 and TRBJ1-2; the match to TRBD1 covers 8 bases. The V gene's germline CDR1 is SGHTA and CDR2 FQGNSA. The J segment lost 8 bases and the V segment lost 4 bases, leaving 0 bases of the junction unmatched. The CDR3 is 11 amino acids. Here the CDR3 DNA reads TGTGCCAGCAGCTACAGGGGGGGCTACACCTTC. Its protein is CASSYRGGYTF.

The V and J genes are TRBV24-1 and TRBJ2-3; D uncertain. Per the germline V gene, CDR1 is KGHDR and CDR2 is SFDVKD. V was pared by 5 bases and J by 4 bases, with 6 bases between. The CDR3 sequence is 12 residues long. CDR3 nucleotide sequence: TGTGCCACCAGTGTCGGAGCAGATACGCAGTATTTT. It encodes CATSVGADTQYF.

The V and J genes are TRBV9 and TRBJ1-2; 9 nucleotides align to TRBD1. The CDR3 runs to 16 residues. Germline loops: CDR1 SGDLS, CDR2 YYNGEE. J lost 5 bases, V lost 4 bases, and 12 bases had no gene match. CDR3 sequence (DNA): TGTGCCAGCAGCCCTCGGACAGGGGAGGCGGTATATGGCTACACCTTC. It encodes CASSPRTGEAVYGYTF.

This clonotype was seen a few times. The genes are TRBV7-9 and TRBJ1-1; 11 bases are a match to TRBD1. This CDR3 comprises 15 residues. Germline CDR1 SEHNR, CDR2 FQNEAQ (reference sequence). V gave up 5 bases and J gave up 1 base; unmatched junction bases: 3. This chain's CDR3 is CASSQGQGENTEAFF. The CDR3 DNA follows: TGTGCCAGCAGCCAGGGACAGGGGGAGAACACTGAAGCTTTCTTT.

About this clonotype: Germline and junction disagree at one end, which may indicate a read error. V and J are TRBV29-1 and TRBJ2-1, with D perhaps matching TRBD1 (5 bases). CDR1 and CDR2 from the germline V gene are SQVTM and ANQGSEA. The CDR3 extends over 13 amino acids. In nucleotides, the CDR3 is TGCAGCGTCGAAGACAGCTCCTACAATGAGCAGTTCTTC. Its protein is CSVEDSSYNEQFF.

The chain recombines TRBV6-6 with TRBJ1-5; TRBD1 might be the D (6 bases). The CDR3 is 13 residues long. The V end was cut by 5 bases, the J end by 5 bases, with 10 bases between. Germline lookup yields CDR1 MNHNY and CDR2 SVGAGI (reference sequence). As DNA, the CDR3 is TGTGCCAGCAGTCGACAGGTAGATCAGCCCCAGCATTTT. This translates into CASSRQVDQPQHF.

The chain links TRBV27 to TRBJ2-1; 8 bases align to TRBD2. Germline loops: CDR1 MNHEY, CDR2 SMNVEV (reference sequence). The CDR3 contains 16 residues. V gave up 5 bases and J gave up 1 base; unmatched junction bases: 7. CDR3 DNA sequence: TGTGCCAGCAGTCGACTAGCGAGAGGGTCCTACAATGAGCAGTTCTTC. Encoded protein: CASSRLARGSYNEQFF.

Written as DNA, the CDR3 is TGTGCCAGCAGCCAGGGGCCCCGAGGCAATGAGCAGTTCTTC. This sequence encodes CASSQGPRGNEQFF. This chain links TRBV12-3 or TRBV12-4 with TRBJ2-1, with D tentatively TRBD1 (6 bases). V lost 6 bases, J lost 6 bases, and 15 bases lay in between. CDR3 length: 14 residues.

The J gene is TRBJ2-1, the V gene TRBV6-5; D gene ambiguous. CDR1 is MNHEY and CDR2 is SVGAGI in the germline V gene. This CDR3 has 15 residues. V gave up 5 bases and J gave up 0 bases, with 11 bases separating them. CDR3 protein: CASSRRSSSYNEQFF. In DNA form, the CDR3 reads TGTGCCAGCAGTCGTAGGTCGAGCTCCTACAATGAGCAGTTCTTC.

This clonotype appeared a few times. The chain is built from TRBV2 and TRBJ2-3; 9 nucleotides align to TRBD2. CDR3 length equals 13 residues. Per germline, CDR1 SNHLY and CDR2 FYNNEI. V shed 10 bases and J 0 bases; nucleotides not matched to a gene: 2. CDR3 sequence reads: CATSGASTDTQYF. CDR3 bases: TGTGCCACTAGCGGGGCTAGCACAGATACGCAGTATTTT.

V usage is TRBV5-4 and J usage is TRBJ2-5, with D possibly called TRBD1 or TRBD2 (5 bases each). The CDR3 spans 14 residues. Germline V gene sequence: CDR1 SGHNT, CDR2 YYREEE (reference sequence). V was shortened by 4 bases and J by 4 bases, with 14 bases between the two germline ends. The CDR3 spells CASSGPGAGETQYF. In DNA form, the CDR3 reads TGTGCCAGCAGCGGCCCCGGGGCAGGAGAGACCCAGTACTTC.

This clonotype was counted a few times. The rearrangement uses TRBV19 and TRBJ1-2, with 7 bases fitting TRBD1. J gave up 7 bases and V 6 bases, and 2 bases lay outside the gene matches. Germline V lookup: CDR1 LNHDA, CDR2 SQIVND (reference sequence). This CDR3 has 11 amino acids. The CDR3 spells CASRYRGGYTF. The CDR3 region has the DNA TGTGCCAGTAGATACAGGGGTGGCTACACCTTC.

The CDR3 coding sequence is TGCAGCGTCGTGGGACCCGAGAGCTCCTACGAGCAGTACTTC. Translation: CSVVGPESSYEQYF. This chain links TRBV29-1 with TRBJ2-7, with D possibly called TRBD1 or TRBD2 (5 bases each). In germline, CDR1 is SQVTM, CDR2 ANQGSEA. The CDR3 extends over 14 amino acids. The ends were cut back, 6 bases at V and 0 bases at J, with 15 bases in the middle.

This clonotype was recorded many times. The chain couples TRBV29-1 to TRBJ2-7; D remains unclear. Germline V lookup: CDR1 SQVTM, CDR2 ANQGSEA. V lost 4 bases and J 0 bases, leaving 4 bases between the germline ends. CDR3 length equals 11 residues. The CDR3 DNA sequence: TGCAGCGTTGGGCACTCCTACGAGCAGTACTTC. Protein: CSVGHSYEQYF.